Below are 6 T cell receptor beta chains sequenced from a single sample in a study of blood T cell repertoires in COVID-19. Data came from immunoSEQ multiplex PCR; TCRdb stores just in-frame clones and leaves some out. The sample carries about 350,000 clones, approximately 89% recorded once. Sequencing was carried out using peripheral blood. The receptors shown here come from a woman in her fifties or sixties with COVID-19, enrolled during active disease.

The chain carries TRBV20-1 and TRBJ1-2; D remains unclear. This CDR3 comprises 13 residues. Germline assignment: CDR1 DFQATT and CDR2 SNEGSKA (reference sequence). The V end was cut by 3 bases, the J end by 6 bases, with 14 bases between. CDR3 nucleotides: TGCAGTGCTAGTGCTCAAGTGGCGGATGGCTACACCTTC. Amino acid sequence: CSASAQVADGYTF.

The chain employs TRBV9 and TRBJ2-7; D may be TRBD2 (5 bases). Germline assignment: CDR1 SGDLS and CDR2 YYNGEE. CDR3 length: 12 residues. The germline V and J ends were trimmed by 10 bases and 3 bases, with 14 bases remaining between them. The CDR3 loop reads CASSPGGYEQYF. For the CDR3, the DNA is TGTGCCTCCTCCCCAGGAGGCTACGAGCAGTACTTC. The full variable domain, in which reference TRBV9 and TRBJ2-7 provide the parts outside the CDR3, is DSGVTQTPKHLITATGQRVTLRCSPRSGDLSVYWYQQSLDQGLQFLIQYYNGEERAKGNILERFSAQQFPDLHSELNLSSLELGDSALYFCASSPGGYEQYFGPGTRLTVT.

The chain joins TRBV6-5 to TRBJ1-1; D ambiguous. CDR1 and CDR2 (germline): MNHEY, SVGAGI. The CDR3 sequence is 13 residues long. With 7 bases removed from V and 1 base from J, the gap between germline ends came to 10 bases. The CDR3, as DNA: TGTGCCAGCAAAGACTCAAGGAACACTGAAGCTTTCTTT. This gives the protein CASKDSRNTEAFF.

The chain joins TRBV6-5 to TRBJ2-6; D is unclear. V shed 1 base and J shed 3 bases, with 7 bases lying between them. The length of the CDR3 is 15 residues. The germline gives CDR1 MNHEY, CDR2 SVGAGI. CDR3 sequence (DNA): TGTGCCAGCAGTTACTTGGCTTTTGGGGCCAACGTCCTGACTTTC. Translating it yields CASSYLAFGANVLTF.

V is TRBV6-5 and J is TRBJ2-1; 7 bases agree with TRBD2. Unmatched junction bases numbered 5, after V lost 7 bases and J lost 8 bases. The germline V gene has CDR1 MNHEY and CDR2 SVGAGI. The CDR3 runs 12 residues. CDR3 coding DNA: TGTGCCAGCAAAAGCGGGGTCTATGAGCAGTTCTTC. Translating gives CASKSGVYEQFF.

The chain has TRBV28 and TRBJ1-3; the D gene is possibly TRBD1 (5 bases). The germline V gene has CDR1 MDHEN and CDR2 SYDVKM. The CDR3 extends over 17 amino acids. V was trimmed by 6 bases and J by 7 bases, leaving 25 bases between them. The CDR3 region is CASRPAGAQGMWNTIYF. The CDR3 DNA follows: TGTGCCAGCAGGCCCGCCGGCGCCCAGGGAATGTGGAACACCATATATTTT.